This TCR beta chain was profiled in a study of blood T cell repertoires in COVID-19. For the study at large: Both acute and convalescent COVID-19 samples were obtained from the United States, Italy and Spain. The cDNA or gDNA used as material had been derived from T cells, B-cell-depleted T cells, or PBMCs.

Germline loops: CDR1 SGHRS, CDR2 YFSETQ. CDR3 length equals 15 residues. Trimming took off 0 bases at V and 5 bases at J, with 12 bases between the two ends. Patients of the Seattle cohort, enrolled during active infection, were followed longitudinally. Original methodology: Quantification of nucleated cells was approximated via reference gene primer amplification. TCRdb's copy holds only in-frame clones and misses some; the assay was immunoSEQ multiplex PCR. The V and J calls and clone size were taken over from that table, and D and trimming were inferred from the DNA. The sample consists of some 290,000 clones, around 89% of them appearing once.

Source material: peripheral blood. The source is a woman aged 35 to 49 with COVID-19, enrolled during active disease. V and J are TRBV5-1 and TRBJ2-1; D unclear. Here the CDR3 reads CASSLVSASHNEQFF. The CDR3 DNA reads as TGCGCCAGCAGCTTGGTAAGCGCATCACACAATGAGCAGTTCTTC.